These 10 T cell receptor beta chains were all obtained from the same sample, sequenced in a study of blood T cell repertoires in COVID-19. Libraries were prepared by immunoSEQ multiplex PCR; TCRdb keeps only in-frame clonotypes and omits some of them. The sample lists 55,000 to 75,000 clones; under 95% were seen once. The sample taken for sequencing was peripheral blood. The receptors originated from a human donor in a cohort sampled during active COVID-19.

The chain employs TRBV28 and TRBJ1-6, with 8 bases lining up with TRBD1. Germline V gene sequence: CDR1 MDHEN, CDR2 SYDVKM. The CDR3 has 16 amino acids. Trimming cost V 2 bases and J 5 bases; bases outside gene matches: 5. CDR3 DNA sequence: TGTGCCAGCAGTTTACCCCAGGGGGCGAATAATTCACCCCTCCACTTT. This translates into CASSLPQGANNSPLHF. The full variable domain, with the rest looked up from reference TRBV28 and TRBJ1-6, is DVKVTQSSRYLVKRTGEKVFLECVQDMDHENMFWYRQDPGLGLRLIYFSYDVKMKEKGDIPEGYSVSREKKERFSLILESASTNQTSMYLCASSLPQGANNSPLHFGNGTRLTVT.

The chain has TRBV11-2 and TRBJ1-3; no definite D call. The CDR3 extends over 15 amino acids. In germline, CDR1 is SGHAT, CDR2 FQNNGV. V dropped 4 bases and J dropped 4 bases, with 14 bases sitting between them. CDR3: CASSSLKPGGNTIYF. CDR3 sequence (DNA): TGTGCCAGCAGCTCCCTAAAACCGGGAGGAAACACCATATATTTT.

This clone was seen just once. The chain combines TRBV28 with TRBJ1-2; D uncertain. Deletions cut 6 bases from V and 4 bases from J, with 18 bases between. The CDR3 runs to 15 residues. Germline loops: CDR1 MDHEN, CDR2 SYDVKM. DNA of the CDR3: TGTGCCAGCAGCCTCTATAACGAGTTGGTCTATGGCTACACCTTC. Translation: CASSLYNELVYGYTF.

The chain combines TRBV28 with TRBJ1-5; possible D gene TRBD1, 6 bases. The length of the CDR3 is 14 residues. The germline CDR1 and CDR2 sequences are MDHEN and SYDVKM. The ends were cut back, 6 bases at V and 3 bases at J, with 12 bases in the middle. CDR3: CASSRGGLNQPQHF. As DNA, the CDR3 is TGTGCCAGCAGCCGGGGGGGGCTCAATCAGCCCCAGCATTTT.

The chain combines TRBV9 with TRBJ1-4; 9 positions match TRBD1. V shed 3 bases and J 8 bases; nucleotides not matched to a gene: 8. The V gene's germline CDR1 is SGDLS and CDR2 YYNGEE. This CDR3 has 15 amino acids. The CDR3 region is CASSAAGQGTEKLFF. The CDR3 DNA follows: TGTGCCAGCAGCGCGGCGGGACAGGGTACCGAAAAACTGTTTTTT.

The chain is built from TRBV11-2 and TRBJ1-1; TRBD1 might be the D (5 bases). CDR1 and CDR2 from the germline V gene are SGHAT and FQNNGV. Between the trimmed V and J ends, which lost 1 base and 8 bases, there was a span of 8 bases. The CDR3 covers 12 residues. The CDR3 bases are TGTGCCAGCAGCTTAGGGGGGGGAGAAGCTTTCTTT. It encodes CASSLGGGEAFF.

The rearrangement links TRBV28 to TRBJ2-7, with 9 bases lining up with TRBD2. Germline values: CDR1 MDHEN, CDR2 SYDVKM. After removal of 4 bases from V and 1 base from J, the junction contained 20 bases not matched to a gene. The CDR3 loop spans 20 amino acids. The CDR3 bases are TGTGCCAGCAGTTCTCACCTTCAAGCGGGGGGCCCCTCAGGTTCCTACGAGCAGTACTTC. Its translation: CASSSHLQAGGPSGSYEQYF.

This chain uses TRBV5-8 with TRBJ2-7, with a possible D match to TRBD1 (5 bases). The CDR3 has 15 residues. The V end lost 4 bases, the J end lost 1 base, and 15 bases lay between the germline ends. Per the germline V gene, CDR1 is SGHTS and CDR2 is YDEGEE. This CDR3 is CASSLETVESYEQYF. CDR3 DNA: TGTGCCAGCAGCCTCGAGACAGTAGAGTCCTACGAGCAGTACTTC.

This clone was recorded once. The chain joins TRBV27 to TRBJ1-4; D not resolved. Germline V lookup: CDR1 MNHEY, CDR2 SMNVEV (reference sequence). CDR3 length equals 14 residues. V shed 3 bases and J shed 4 bases, with 9 bases lying between them. The CDR3 coding sequence is TGTGCCAGCAGTTTCCTCCAGAATAATGAAAAACTGTTTTTT. The encoded protein is CASSFLQNNEKLFF.

The V gene is TRBV5-1, the J gene TRBJ2-7, with D possibly matching TRBD1 (6 bases). The germline V gene has CDR1 SGHRS and CDR2 YFSETQ. There are 15 residues in the CDR3. The V end was cut by 0 bases, the J end by 2 bases, with 12 bases between. The CDR3 coding sequence is TGCGCCAGCAGCTTGGTCCGCAGGGGTGCCTACGAGCAGTACTTC. Encoded protein: CASSLVRRGAYEQYF.